The source of this T cell receptor beta chain is a study of T-cell reconstitution after alpha-beta-depleted transplantation in children. The length of the CDR3 is 14 residues. Trimming removed 0 bases at V and 5 bases at J, with 8 bases between. The germline V gene has CDR1 LGHNA and CDR2 YSLEER. Library preparation (for TCRbeta) was performed with unique molecular identifiers. TCRdb reanalysed the PCR reads using MiXCR and keeps one entry per CDR3 protein. The data show 70,000 to 100,000 distinct CDR3 sequences, 9% to 15% seen once. This clonotype was counted many times. The sequence came from a human donor who donated a stem cell graft to a child with inherited bone marrow failure. J is TRBJ1-5 and V is TRBV4-3; unclear D gene. Specimen: PBMCs from the stem cell graft donor, collected from the stem cell graft. The CDR3 DNA follows: TGCGCCAGCAGCCAAGATTTCGGGCATCAGCCCCAGCATTTT. It codes for CASSQDFGHQPQHF.